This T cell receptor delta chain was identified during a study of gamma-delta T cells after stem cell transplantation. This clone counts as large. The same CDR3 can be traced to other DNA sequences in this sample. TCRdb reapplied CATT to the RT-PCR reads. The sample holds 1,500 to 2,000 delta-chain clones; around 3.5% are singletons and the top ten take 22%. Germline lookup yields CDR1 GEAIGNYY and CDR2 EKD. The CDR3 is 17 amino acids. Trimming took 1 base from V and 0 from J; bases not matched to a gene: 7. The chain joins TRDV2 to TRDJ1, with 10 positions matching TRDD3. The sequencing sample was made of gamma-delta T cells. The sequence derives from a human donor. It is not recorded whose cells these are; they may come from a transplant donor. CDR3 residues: CACDTLSTGGYTDKLIF. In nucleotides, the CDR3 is TGTGCCTGTGACACATTAAGTACTGGGGGATACACCGATAAACTCATCTTT.